A selection of T cell receptor beta chains follows, all from one sample in a study of blood T cell repertoires in COVID-19. Some clones are missing from TCRdb's copy, which holds only in-frame ones; the method was immunoSEQ multiplex PCR. There are roughly 120,000 clones in the sample; more than 80% occur only once, and 7.5% to 10% lies in the top ten. The sequenced sample was peripheral blood. These receptors were collected from a woman aged 40 to 49 with acute or convalescent COVID-19. Both conserved end residues are part of each CDR3. A D gene is named only where the DNA matches it firmly. The listing skips clone size in some rows; elsewhere it reads once, few, many or a size class.

D | J | V | size | DNA | CDR3
- | TRBJ1-2 | TRBV24-1 | - | TGTGCCACCAAAGGGCCCTCGGGAGGCTACACCTTC | CATKGPSGGYTF
- | TRBJ1-5 | TRBV5-1 | - | TGCGCCAGCAGCTTGGGAGGGAACAATCAGCCCCAGCATTTT | CASSLGGNNQPQHF
TRBD1 | TRBJ1-1 | TRBV18 | - | TGTGCCAGCTCACCATGGAGTATGGCAGACAGGGGAGGTGGCACTGAAGCTTTCTTT | CASSPWSMADRGGGTEAFF
- | TRBJ2-7 | TRBV15 | - | TGTGCCACCAGCAGAGATCCCCCCCTCTACGAGCAGTACTTC | CATSRDPPLYEQYF
TRBD2 | TRBJ2-5 | TRBV30 | - | TGTGCCTGGAGTGTAACGGCGGGGGGGGGCCAGTACTTC | CAWSVTAGGGQYF
TRBD1 | TRBJ2-5 | TRBV5-4 | once | TGTGCCAGCAGCTTATCGGGGGACAGGGCCGAGACCCAGTACTTC | CASSLSGDRAETQYF
TRBD1 | TRBJ1-5 | TRBV2 | - | TGTGCCAGCAGTAGGGACAGGGGCGTCCAGAGCAATCAGCCCCAGCATTTT | CASSRDRGVQSNQPQHF
- | TRBJ1-1 | TRBV6-5 | - | TGTGCCAGCACGCGGGGGAACACTGAAGCTTTCTTT | CASTRGNTEAFF
- | TRBJ2-3 | TRBV11-2 | - | TGTGCCAGCAGCTTGACTAACACAGATACGCAGTATTTT | CASSLTNTDTQYF
TRBD2 | TRBJ2-7 | TRBV6-5 | - | TGTGCCAGCATGGACGGGGGGAGGCCCTACGAGCAGTACTTC | CASMDGGRPYEQYF
TRBD1 | TRBJ1-1 | TRBV19 | - | TGTGCCAGTAGTAGGACAGGGGGCACTGAAGCTTTCTTT | CASSRTGGTEAFF
- | TRBJ1-2 | TRBV6-1 | - | TGTGCCAGCAGTGAAGCAACAGGGACCTATGGCTACACCTTC | CASSEATGTYGYTF
TRBD1 | TRBJ1-6 | TRBV2 | - | TGTGCCAGCAGCCTGACAGGGATTAATTCACCCCTCCACTTT | CASSLTGINSPLHF
- | TRBJ2-5 | TRBV19 | - | TGTGCCAGTAGTATATTCCAGGGCCAAGAGACCCAGTACTTC | CASSIFQGQETQYF
- | TRBJ1-1 | TRBV29-1 | few | TGCAGCGCAACGAGTGACGGAGACACTGAAGCTTTCTTT | CSATSDGDTEAFF
- | TRBJ1-6 | TRBV4-2 | - | TGTGCCAGCAGCCAAGATTTCAGGAATTCACCCCTCCACTTT | CASSQDFRNSPLHF